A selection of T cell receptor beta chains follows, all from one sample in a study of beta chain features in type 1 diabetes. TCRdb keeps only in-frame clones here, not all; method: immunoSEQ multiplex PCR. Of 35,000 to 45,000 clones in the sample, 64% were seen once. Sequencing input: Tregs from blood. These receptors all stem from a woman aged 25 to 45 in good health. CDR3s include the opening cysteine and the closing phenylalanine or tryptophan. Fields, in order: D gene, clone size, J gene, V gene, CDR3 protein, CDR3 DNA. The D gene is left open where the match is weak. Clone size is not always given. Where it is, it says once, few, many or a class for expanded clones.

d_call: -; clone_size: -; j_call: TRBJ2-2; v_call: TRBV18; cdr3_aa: CASSLVAAGDRELFF; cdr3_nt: TGTGCCAGCTCACTGGTTGCGGCAGGGGACCGGGAGCTGTTTTTT
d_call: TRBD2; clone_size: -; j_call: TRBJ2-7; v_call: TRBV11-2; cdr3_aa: CASSLSSGSPYEQYF; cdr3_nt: TGTGCCAGCAGCCTCTCTAGCGGGAGTCCCTACGAGCAGTACTTC
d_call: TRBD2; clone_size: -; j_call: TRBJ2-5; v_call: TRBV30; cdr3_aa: CAWASGRTETQYF; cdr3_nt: TGTGCCTGGGCTAGCGGGAGGACGGAGACCCAGTACTTC
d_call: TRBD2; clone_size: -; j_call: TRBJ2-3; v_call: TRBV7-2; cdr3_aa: CASSYGLAGAWDTQYF; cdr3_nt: TGTGCCAGCAGCTACGGACTAGCGGGAGCTTGGGATACGCAGTATTTT
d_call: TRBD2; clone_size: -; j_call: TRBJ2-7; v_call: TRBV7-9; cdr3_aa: CASSLVPLLADTYEQYF; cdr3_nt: TGTGCCAGCAGCTTAGTCCCCTTACTAGCGGATACCTACGAGCAGTACTTC
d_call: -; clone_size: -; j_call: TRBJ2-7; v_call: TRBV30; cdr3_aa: CAWTARVPGDEQYF; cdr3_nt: TGTGCCTGGACGGCGAGGGTACCCGGGGACGAGCAGTACTTC
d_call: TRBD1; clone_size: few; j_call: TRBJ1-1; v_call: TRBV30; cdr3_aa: CAIITGGHMNTEAFF; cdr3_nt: TGTGCTATCATAACAGGGGGACACATGAACACTGAAGCTTTCTTT
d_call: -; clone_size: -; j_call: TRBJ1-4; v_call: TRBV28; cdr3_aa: CASRRDSWNEKLFF; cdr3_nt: TGTGCCAGCAGACGGGATTCTTGGAATGAAAAACTGTTTTTT
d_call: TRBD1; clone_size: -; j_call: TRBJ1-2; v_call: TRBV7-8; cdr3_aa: CASSLEQGANYGYTF; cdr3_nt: TGTGCCAGCAGCTTAGAACAGGGGGCTAACTATGGCTACACCTTC
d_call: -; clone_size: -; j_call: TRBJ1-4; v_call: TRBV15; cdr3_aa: CATSREGMTVATNEKLFF; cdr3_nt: TGTGCCACCAGCAGAGAGGGCATGACAGTTGCAACTAATGAAAAACTGTTTTTT
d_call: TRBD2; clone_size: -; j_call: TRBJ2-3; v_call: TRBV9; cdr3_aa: CASSVGAGGRRHTQYF; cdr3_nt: TGTGCCAGCAGCGTAGGAGCGGGAGGGCGGCGGCATACGCAGTATTTT
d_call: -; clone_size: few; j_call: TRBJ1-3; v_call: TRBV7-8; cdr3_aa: CASSPKPRGSSGNTIYF; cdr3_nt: TGTGCCAGCAGCCCAAAGCCGCGGGGTAGCTCTGGAAACACCATATATTTT
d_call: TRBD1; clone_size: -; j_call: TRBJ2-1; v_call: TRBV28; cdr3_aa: CASSLLGQGSNEQFF; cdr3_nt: TGTGCCAGCAGTTTGTTGGGACAGGGCAGCAATGAGCAGTTCTTC
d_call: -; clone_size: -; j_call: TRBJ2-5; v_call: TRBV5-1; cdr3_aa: CASSLQYQETQYF; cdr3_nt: TGCGCCAGCAGCTTGCAGTACCAAGAGACCCAGTACTTC
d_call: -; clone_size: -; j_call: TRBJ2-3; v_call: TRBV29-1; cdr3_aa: CSATTGFTDTQYF; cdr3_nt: TGCAGCGCAACGACAGGATTCACAGATACGCAGTATTTT
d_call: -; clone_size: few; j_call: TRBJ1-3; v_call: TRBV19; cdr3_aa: CASSIEISGNTIYF; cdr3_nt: TGTGCCAGTAGTATCGAGATCTCTGGAAACACCATATATTTT
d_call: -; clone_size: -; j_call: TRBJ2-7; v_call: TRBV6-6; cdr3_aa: CASSYSLGLYEQYF; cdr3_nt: TGTGCCAGCAGTTACTCTCTAGGCCTTTACGAGCAGTACTTC
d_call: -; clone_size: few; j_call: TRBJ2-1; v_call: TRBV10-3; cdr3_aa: CAISDDSRLGDEQFF; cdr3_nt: TGTGCCATCAGTGATGACTCCCGGTTGGGTGATGAGCAGTTCTTC
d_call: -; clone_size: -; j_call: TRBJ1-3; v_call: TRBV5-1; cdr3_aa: CASRRTRDSGNTIYF; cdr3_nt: TGCGCCAGCAGGCGGACACGCGACTCTGGAAACACCATATATTTT
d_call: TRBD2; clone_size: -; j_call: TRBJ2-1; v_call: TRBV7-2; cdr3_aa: CASSSGPAGVDNEQFF; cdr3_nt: TGTGCCAGCAGCTCCGGGCCCGCGGGAGTGGACAATGAGCAGTTCTTC
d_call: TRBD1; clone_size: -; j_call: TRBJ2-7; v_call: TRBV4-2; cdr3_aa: CASSQGQGAAYEQYF; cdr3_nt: TGTGCCAGCAGCCAAGGTCAGGGGGCAGCCTACGAGCAGTACTTC
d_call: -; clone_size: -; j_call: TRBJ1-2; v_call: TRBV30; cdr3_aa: CAWSESAYGYTF; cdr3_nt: TGTGCCTGGAGTGAGAGTGCTTATGGCTACACCTTC
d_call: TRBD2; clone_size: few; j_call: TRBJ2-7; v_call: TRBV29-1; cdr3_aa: CSVVRLAGGEQYF; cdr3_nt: TGCAGCGTTGTCCGGCTAGCGGGAGGTGAGCAGTACTTC
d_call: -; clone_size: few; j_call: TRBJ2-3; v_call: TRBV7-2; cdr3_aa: CASSLGEWTSGTDTQYF; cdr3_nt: TGTGCCAGCAGCCTTGGGGAGTGGACTTCTGGCACAGATACGCAGTATTTT
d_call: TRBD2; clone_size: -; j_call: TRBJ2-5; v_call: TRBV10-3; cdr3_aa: CAISDGWTSGSVRETQYF; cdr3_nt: TGTGCCATCAGTGATGGTTGGACTAGCGGGAGTGTGAGAGAGACCCAGTACTTC
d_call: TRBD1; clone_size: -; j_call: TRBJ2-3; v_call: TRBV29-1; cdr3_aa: CSVARDSSTDTQYF; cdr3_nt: TGCAGCGTTGCTAGGGACAGCAGCACAGATACGCAGTATTTT
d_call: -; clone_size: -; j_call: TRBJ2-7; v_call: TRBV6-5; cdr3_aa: CASSYSSGGSYEQYF; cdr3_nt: TGTGCCAGCAGTTACTCGTCAGGAGGGTCCTACGAGCAGTACTTC
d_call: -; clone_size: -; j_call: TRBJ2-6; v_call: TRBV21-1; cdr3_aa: CASSKPLTGGSGANVLTF; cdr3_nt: TGTGCCAGCAGCAAACCCCTGACAGGGGGCTCTGGGGCCAACGTCCTGACTTTC
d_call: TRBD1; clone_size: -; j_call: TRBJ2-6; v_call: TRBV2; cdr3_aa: CASSLTGVGANVLTF; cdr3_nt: TGTGCCAGCAGTCTAACAGGGGTTGGGGCCAACGTCCTGACTTTC
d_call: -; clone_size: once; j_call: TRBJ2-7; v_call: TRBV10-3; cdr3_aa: CAIRAGANYEQYF; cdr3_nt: TGTGCCATCAGGGCAGGGGCGAATTACGAGCAGTACTTC
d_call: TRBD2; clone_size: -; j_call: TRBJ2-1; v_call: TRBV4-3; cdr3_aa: CASSLLPGTSGNEQFF; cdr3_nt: TGCGCCAGCAGCCTCCTACCCGGGACTAGCGGTAATGAGCAGTTCTTC
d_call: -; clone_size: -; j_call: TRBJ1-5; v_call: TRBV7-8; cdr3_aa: CASSLEAGYRQPQHF; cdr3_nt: TGTGCCAGCAGCTTAGAGGCAGGGTACCGACAGCCCCAGCATTTT
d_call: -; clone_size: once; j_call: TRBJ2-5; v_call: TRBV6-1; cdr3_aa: CASSPLRRGETQYF; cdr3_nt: TGTGCCAGCAGCCCACTACGACGAGGGGAGACCCAGTACTTC
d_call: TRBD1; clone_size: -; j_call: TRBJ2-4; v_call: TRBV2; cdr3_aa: CASSPDREGIQYF; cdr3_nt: TGTGCCAGCAGTCCGGACAGGGAAGGCATTCAGTACTTC
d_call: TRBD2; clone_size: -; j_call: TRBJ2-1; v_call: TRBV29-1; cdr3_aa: CSVDKGLAGGEQFF; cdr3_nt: TGCAGCGTTGATAAGGGACTAGCGGGGGGTGAGCAGTTCTTC
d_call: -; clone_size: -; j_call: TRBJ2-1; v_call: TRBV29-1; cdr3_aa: CSAPGPVTDEQFF; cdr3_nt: TGCAGCGCTCCCGGTCCGGTTACAGATGAGCAGTTCTTC
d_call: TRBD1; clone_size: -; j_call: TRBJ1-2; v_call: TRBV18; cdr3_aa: CASSPQDRGSGYTF; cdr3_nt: TGTGCCAGCTCACCACAGGACAGGGGCTCGGGCTACACCTTC
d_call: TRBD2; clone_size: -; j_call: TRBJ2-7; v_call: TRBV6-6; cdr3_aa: CASSSLGGYEQYF; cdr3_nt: TGTGCCAGCAGTTCCCTCGGGGGGTACGAGCAGTACTTC
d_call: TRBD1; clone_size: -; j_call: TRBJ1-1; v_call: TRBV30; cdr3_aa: CAWSRGTGNTEAFF; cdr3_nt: TGTGCCTGGAGCCGCGGGACAGGGAACACTGAAGCTTTCTTT
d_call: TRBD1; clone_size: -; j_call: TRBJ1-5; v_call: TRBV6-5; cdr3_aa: CASRINTGGQPQHF; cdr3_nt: TGTGCCAGCAGGATAAACACAGGGGGTCAGCCCCAGCATTTT
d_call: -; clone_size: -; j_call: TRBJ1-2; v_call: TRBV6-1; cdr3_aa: CASSSREGDYGYTF; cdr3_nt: TGTGCCAGCAGTTCCCGAGAGGGCGACTATGGCTACACCTTC
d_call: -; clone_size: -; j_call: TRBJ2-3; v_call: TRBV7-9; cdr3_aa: CASSLAIAVLTSTDTQYF; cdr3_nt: TGTGCCAGCAGCTTAGCGATCGCAGTACTGACTAGCACAGATACGCAGTATTTT
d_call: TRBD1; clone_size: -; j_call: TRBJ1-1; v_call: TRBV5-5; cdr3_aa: CASSFGPGQGKNTEAFF; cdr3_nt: TGTGCCAGCAGCTTTGGTCCGGGACAGGGGAAGAACACTGAAGCTTTCTTT